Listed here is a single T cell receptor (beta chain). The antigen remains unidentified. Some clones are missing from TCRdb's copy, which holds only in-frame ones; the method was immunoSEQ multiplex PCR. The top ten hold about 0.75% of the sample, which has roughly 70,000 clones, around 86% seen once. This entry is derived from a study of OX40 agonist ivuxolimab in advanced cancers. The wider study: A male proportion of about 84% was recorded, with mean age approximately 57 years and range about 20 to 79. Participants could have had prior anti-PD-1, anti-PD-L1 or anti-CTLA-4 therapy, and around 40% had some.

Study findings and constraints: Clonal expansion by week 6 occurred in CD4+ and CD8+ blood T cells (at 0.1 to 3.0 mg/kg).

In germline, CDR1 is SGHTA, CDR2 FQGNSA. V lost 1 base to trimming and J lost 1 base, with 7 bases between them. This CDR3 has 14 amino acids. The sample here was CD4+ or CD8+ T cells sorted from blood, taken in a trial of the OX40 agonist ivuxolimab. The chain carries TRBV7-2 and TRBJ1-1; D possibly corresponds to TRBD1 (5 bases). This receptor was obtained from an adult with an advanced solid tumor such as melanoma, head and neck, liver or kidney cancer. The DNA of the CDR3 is TGTGCCAGCAGCTTAGGGGGGTGGAACACTGAAGCTTTCTTT. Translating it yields CASSLGGWNTEAFF.